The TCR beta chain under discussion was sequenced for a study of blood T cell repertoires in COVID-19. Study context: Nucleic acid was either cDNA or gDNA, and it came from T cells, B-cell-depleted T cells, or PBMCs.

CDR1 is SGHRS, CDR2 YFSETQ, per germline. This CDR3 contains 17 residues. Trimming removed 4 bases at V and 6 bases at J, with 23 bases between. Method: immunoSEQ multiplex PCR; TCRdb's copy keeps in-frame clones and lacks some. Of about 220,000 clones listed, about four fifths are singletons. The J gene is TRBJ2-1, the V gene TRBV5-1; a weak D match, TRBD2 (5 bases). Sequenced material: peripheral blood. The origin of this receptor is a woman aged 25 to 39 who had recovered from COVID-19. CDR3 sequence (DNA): TGCGCCAGCAGCCCCCGTTCGGTGGGCCGGGCGGGCAATGAGCAGTTCTTC. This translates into CASSPRSVGRAGNEQFF.